This TCR beta chain was captured in a study of T cell repertoires in cytomegalovirus infection. CDR3 length equals 16 residues. V dropped 5 bases and J dropped 2; count of bases not matched to a gene: 5. Germline CDR1 reads SEHNR; CDR2 reads FQNEAQ (reference sequence). Study-wide findings and caveats: CMV-specific TCR beta clonotypes restricted by HLA-C were the ones dominating the ex vivo response.

As concerns this clonotype: Antigen: not known.

In TCRdb, the reads were re-called with MiXCR into one record per CDR3 protein. The sample has 200,000 to 250,000 distinct CDR3 sequences; roughly 34% are singletons. The material sequenced was CD8+ T cells from cultured PBMCs, taken from culture after CMV antigen stimulation. The chain uses TRBV7-9 and TRBJ2-1; 11 bases fit TRBD1. The clonotype was recovered from a human donor in good health (CMV status not recorded). Some clones in this sample may be carry-over from other donors' samples. This CDR3 reads CASSGQGAVTYNEQFF. CDR3 in DNA: TGTGCCAGCAGCGGACAGGGGGCAGTCACCTACAATGAGCAGTTCTTC. Full variable domain (rest looked up from reference TRBV7-9 and TRBJ2-1): DTGVSQNPRHKITKRGQNVTFRCDPISEHNRLYWYRQTLGQGPEFLTYFQNEAQLEKSRLLSDRFSAERPKGSFSTLEIQRTEQGDSAMYLCASSGQGAVTYNEQFFGPGTRLTVL.